This T cell receptor beta chain was recovered during a study of cytomegalovirus exposure and HLA in healthy donors (dated 2017 in TCRdb). Background on the whole study: According to a later analysis, one platform produced both the 120 validation repertoires and the roughly 650 repertoires of the first cohort. Along with the approximately 670-subject first cohort, a separate validation cohort of roughly 110 different subjects was used. The study aimed to test whether cataloging public T cell receptors could reveal signatures of past pathogen exposure. To predict cytomegalovirus infection status, the study combined high-throughput TCR immunosequencing, statistical association of individual TCRs with disease status, and machine learning.

With respect to this clone: There is no known antigen for this receptor. Base quality data are lacking; no much larger clone is found one base away.

Summary of the overall study and its limitations: A later analysis had no HLA typing for the validation cohort, so co-occurrence there was scored across all 110 or so repertoires. According to the authors, the approach could potentially be generalized to other disease states and immunological phenotypes. In the study, 150 to 200 TCR beta chains were listed as associated with cytomegalovirus. Of the cluster scores, 90% to 95% were above 0 in a later analysis, which found that TCRs clustered in the first cohort also tended to co-occur in the 130 or so validation repertoires. While some public TCRs were present in many individuals, most TCR sequences turned up only very rarely across donors. In vitro tests confirmed that three of the cytomegalovirus-associated TCR beta chains recognize cytomegalovirus antigens. Cytomegalovirus status was reported to be diagnosed by the classifier with high specificity and sensitivity in both the original and validation cohorts.

V lost 4 bases and J lost 3 bases, and the count of bases not matched to a germline gene is 9. Including cysteine and phenylalanine, the CDR3 has 17 amino acids. Just CDR3 DNA is preserved here, 51 bases in frame from base 1. Reading the germline V gene gives CDR1 SGHAT and CDR2 FQNNGV. Library generation was performed with the immunoSEQ multiplex PCR assay. The paper's data handling went like this. A statistical classification framework was built to diagnose cytomegalovirus status from the catalog of TCR beta chain sequences. As stored in TCRdb, this immuneACCESS dataset retains in-frame rearrangements with V and J assigned. A fraction of the clones does not appear; measured against another copy, unresolved V genes explain less than half of the discrepancy, and the remainder lacks a known reason. The V and J calls and clone size were taken over from that table, and D and trimming were inferred from the DNA. The sample table records 200,000 to 250,000 clones; around nine tenths of these occur just once. Around 3% of the sample belongs to the ten largest clones.

The donors belonged to the validation cohort of approximately 130 subjects, which was separate from the approximately 700-subject first cohort. The sequenced material came from PBMCs. The TCR sequence derives from a woman between 18 and 29 years old in good health and CMV-seronegative. The rearranged segments are TRBV11-2 and TRBJ2-2; 9 of the junction bases match TRBD2. The DNA reads TGTGCCAGCAGCTGGGGTAGCGGGAGTATCGACACCGGGGAGCTGTTTTTT. It translates to CASSWGSGSIDTGELFF.